The 15 T cell receptor beta chains in this list originate from one sample, sequenced in a study of shared clonotypes between healthy human individuals. Some clones are missing from TCRdb's copy, which holds only in-frame ones; the method was immunoSEQ multiplex PCR. The table records approximately 1,500,000 clones, 95% to 99% of them present only once. The sample consisted of naive CD4+ T cells sorted from blood. As to subset: CD45RA+ positively selected. All receptors come from a man aged 30-40 years in good health.

The chain is built from TRBV28 and TRBJ2-1; 15 bases map to TRBD2. The length of the CDR3 is 14 residues. Looked up from germline, CDR1 is MDHEN and CDR2 is SYDVKM. J gave up 13 bases and V 5 bases, and 6 bases lay outside the gene matches. The DNA of the CDR3 is TGTGCCAGCAGTCTACGGACTAGCGGGAGGGCCCAGTTCTTC. Translation: CASSLRTSGRAQFF.

V usage is TRBV11-3 and J usage is TRBJ2-3; D may be TRBD1 (5 bases). Germline CDR1 and CDR2: SGHNT and YENEEA. Deletions cut 1 base from V and 0 bases from J, with 11 bases between. This CDR3 region has 16 residues. The CDR3 DNA reads as TGTGCCAGCAGCTTAGGTGGGCAGGGAAGCACAGATACGCAGTATTTT. Protein product: CASSLGGQGSTDTQYF.

Of note for this clone: The sample carries other DNA sequences with the same CDR3. The gene calls are TRBV5-1 and TRBJ2-3; 12 bases match TRBD2. CDR1 is SGHRS, CDR2 YFSETQ, per germline. J was trimmed by 2 bases and V by 4 bases; bases with no gene match: 5. The CDR3 sequence is 16 residues long. The CDR3 sequence: CASSTGLAGSTDTQYF. CDR3 DNA: TGCGCCAGCAGCACCGGACTAGCGGGATCCACAGATACGCAGTATTTT.

The CDR3 is CASSETPDTQYF. Here the CDR3 DNA reads TGCGCCAGCAGTGAAACCCCAGATACGCAGTATTTT. The V and J genes are TRBV10-2 and TRBJ2-3; D remains ambiguous. The CDR3 has 12 residues. V gave up 3 bases and J gave up 4 bases, with 5 bases separating them. The germline gives CDR1 WSHSY, CDR2 SAAADI.

Worth noting for this clone: Other DNA sequences in this specimen translate into the identical CDR3. The gene calls are TRBV29-1 and TRBJ1-1; weak D call: TRBD1 (6 bases). V was trimmed by 3 bases and J by 2 bases, leaving 7 bases between them. This CDR3 spans 12 amino acids. Germline-derived CDR1 and CDR2 are SQVTM and ANQGSEA. The CDR3 is CSVDRGNTEAFF. In DNA, the CDR3 is TGCAGCGTTGACAGGGGAAACACTGAAGCTTTCTTT.

CDR3 sequence (DNA): TGCGCCAGCAGCGCTGGACCCGCCGGCTCTGGAAACACCATATATTTT. Residues: CASSAGPAGSGNTIYF. This sequence joins TRBV5-1 and TRBJ1-3; D gene ambiguous. Germline V gene sequence: CDR1 SGHRS, CDR2 YFSETQ. Trimming took 4 bases from V and 0 from J, leaving 14 bases between them. CDR3 length: 16 residues.

This sequence joins TRBV21-1 and TRBJ2-1; the D segment call TRBD2 is taken from the table without a DNA check. TRBV21-1 is a pseudogene. The CDR3 totals 16 residues. CDR3 DNA sequence: TGTGCCAGCAGCAAAGGGCTAGCGGGAAACGACAATGAGCAGTTCTTC. Its protein is CASSKGLAGNDNEQFF.

This chain uses TRBV7-8 with TRBJ2-1, with D unresolved. The germline V and J ends were trimmed by 4 bases and 4 bases, with 11 bases remaining between them. Looked up from germline, CDR1 is SGHVS and CDR2 is FQNEAQ. The CDR3 spans 14 residues. The CDR3: CASSSNSIYNEQFF. The CDR3 region has the DNA TGTGCCAGCAGCTCAAATTCGATATACAATGAGCAGTTCTTC.

The chain carries TRBV6-6 and TRBJ1-1; possibly TRBD1 for D (6 bases). Germline V gene data show CDR1 as MNHNY and CDR2 as SVGAGI (reference sequence). Trimming pared 6 bases from V and 4 bases from J, leaving 15 bases between. This CDR3 contains 14 residues. For the CDR3, the DNA is TGTGCCAGCAGGCTGGGGGCGCGGGCCACTGAAGCTTTCTTT. This sequence encodes CASRLGARATEAFF.

The chain is built from TRBV7-6 and TRBJ2-7, with a possible D match to TRBD1 (6 bases). This CDR3 is 15 amino acids long. V was trimmed by 4 bases and J by 1 base, leaving 14 bases between them. Germline CDR1 is SGHVS and CDR2 is FNYEAQ. CDR3 in DNA: TGTGCCAGCAGCTCGACGACGAGGGGGTCCTACGAGCAGTACTTC. Translation: CASSSTTRGSYEQYF.

This clone appeared a single time. The rearrangement joins TRBV6-5 to TRBJ2-7, with 10 bases identical to TRBD2. Germline V CDR1 and CDR2: MNHEY, SVGAGI. The CDR3 is 14 residues long. V shed 5 bases, J shed 5 bases, and the junction held 6 bases outside the gene matches. The CDR3: CASSPSGRANEQYF. The CDR3 DNA reads TGTGCCAGCAGTCCAAGCGGGAGGGCCAACGAGCAGTACTTC.

This chain uses TRBV15 with TRBJ2-2, with D possibly being TRBD1 or TRBD2 (6 bases each). Trimming removed 0 bases at V and 4 bases at J, with 12 bases between. CDR3 size: 16 residues. The germline V gene encodes CDR1 LNHNV and CDR2 YYDKDF (reference sequence). CDR3: CATSRERPGATGELFF. Here the CDR3 DNA reads TGTGCCACCAGCAGAGAGAGACCGGGGGCCACCGGGGAGCTGTTTTTT. Looking up the rest from reference TRBV15 and TRBJ2-2 gives the full variable domain: DAMVIQNPRYQVTQFGKPVTLSCSQTLNHNVMYWYQQKSSQAPKLLFHYYDKDFNNEADTPDNFQSRRPNTSFCFLDIRSPGLGDTAMYLCATSRERPGATGELFFGEGSRLTVL.

The chain links TRBV28 to TRBJ1-5; TRBD1 might be the D (5 bases). This CDR3 spans 16 amino acids. CDR1 is MDHEN and CDR2 is SYDVKM in the germline V gene. V dropped 4 bases and J dropped 0 bases, with 13 bases sitting between them. CDR3 nucleotides: TGTGCCAGCAGTTCGCCCGCTGGGGGTAGCAATCAGCCCCAGCATTTT. Translation: CASSSPAGGSNQPQHF.

The chain uses TRBV5-1 and TRBJ2-3; D is uncertain. V was trimmed by 2 bases and J by 1 base, leaving 11 bases between them. The CDR3 has 15 amino acids. Germline assignment: CDR1 SGHRS and CDR2 YFSETQ. CDR3 bases: TGCGCCAGCAGCTTCCTAGGGTGGGGCACAGATACGCAGTATTTT. Translating it yields CASSFLGWGTDTQYF.

The chain links TRBV18 to TRBJ2-3; no firm D call. Germline CDR1 is KGHSH and CDR2 is LQKENI. This CDR3 region has 15 residues. The V end was cut by 6 bases, the J end by 2 bases, with 15 bases between. CDR3 protein: CASSQVVPVTDTQYF. Here the CDR3 DNA reads TGTGCCAGCTCCCAGGTGGTTCCAGTCACAGATACGCAGTATTTT.